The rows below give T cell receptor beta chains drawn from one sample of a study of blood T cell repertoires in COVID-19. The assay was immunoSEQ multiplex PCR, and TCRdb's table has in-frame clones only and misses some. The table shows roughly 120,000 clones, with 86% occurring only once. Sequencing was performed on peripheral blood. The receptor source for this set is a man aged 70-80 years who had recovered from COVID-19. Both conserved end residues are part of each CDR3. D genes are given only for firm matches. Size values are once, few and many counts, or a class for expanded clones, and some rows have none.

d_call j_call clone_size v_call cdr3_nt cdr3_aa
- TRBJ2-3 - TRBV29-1 TGCAGCGTTCGCCCGACAGGAATCTTCACAGATACGCAGTATTTT CSVRPTGIFTDTQYF
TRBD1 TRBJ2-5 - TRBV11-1 TGTGCCAGCAGCTTAAGGGTCCAGGGGGTCCAAGAGACCCAGTACTTC CASSLRVQGVQETQYF
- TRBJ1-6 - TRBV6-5 TGTGCCAGCAGTTACCGCTTCACTGGGGGGAATTCACCCCTCCACTTT CASSYRFTGGNSPLHF
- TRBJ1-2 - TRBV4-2 TGTGCCAGCAGCCAATCCTGGACAGACGTGGGCTATGGCTACACCTTC CASSQSWTDVGYGYTF
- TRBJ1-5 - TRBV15 TGTGCCACCAGGTCGACAGTTCTTAATCAGCCCCAGCATTTT CATRSTVLNQPQHF
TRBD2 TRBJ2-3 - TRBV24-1 TGTGCCACCAGTGACCAGTACAGCGGGGGAAGCACAGATACGCAGTATTTT CATSDQYSGGSTDTQYF
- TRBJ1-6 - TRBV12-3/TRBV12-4 TGTGCCAGCAGTTTAAGGGGATCACCCCTCCACTTT CASSLRGSPLHF
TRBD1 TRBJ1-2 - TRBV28 TGTGCCAGCAGTCCCCCAGCAGGGGGAGGAACCCGCGGCTACACCTTC CASSPPAGGGTRGYTF
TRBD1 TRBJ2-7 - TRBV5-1 TGCGCCAGCAGCTTGAGGACAGGGACAGTAGAGCAGTACTTC CASSLRTGTVEQYF
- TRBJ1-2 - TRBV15 TGTGCCACCAGCAGAGTTAGCGGGCAGGAGAACTATGGCTACACCTTC CATSRVSGQENYGYTF
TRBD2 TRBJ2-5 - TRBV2 TGTGCCAGCACTGTCGGCGGGGGAGGGGAGACCCAGTACTTC CASTVGGGGETQYF
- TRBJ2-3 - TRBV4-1 TGCGCCAGCAGCCTCGGAACCGGCGCGGGGACGCAGTATTTT CASSLGTGAGTQYF
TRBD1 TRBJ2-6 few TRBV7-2 TGTGCCAGCAGCTTTAGACAGGGCGCCAACGTCCTGACTTTC CASSFRQGANVLTF
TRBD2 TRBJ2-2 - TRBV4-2 TGTGCCAGCAGCCAAGAGCTAGCGGGAGTATCCGGGGAGCTGTTTTTT CASSQELAGVSGELFF
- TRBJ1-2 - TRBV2 TGTGCCATCACAGGGAACTATGGCTACACCTTC CAITGNYGYTF